One sample yielded the 26 T cell receptor beta chains listed below, sequenced in a study of blood T cell repertoires in COVID-19. Only in-frame clones appear in the TCRdb table, and some are missing; sequencing was by immunoSEQ multiplex PCR. The sample holds about 80,000 clones, around 83% seen once. The material sequenced was peripheral blood. The source is a man aged 80 or over with active or convalescent COVID-19.

This clone was seen more than once but under ten times. The chain employs TRBV7-9 and TRBJ2-3; 11 positions match TRBD2. CDR1 is SEHNR, CDR2 FQNEAQ, per germline (reference sequence). The CDR3 has 17 amino acids. V lost 0 bases, J lost 7 bases, and 9 bases stayed unmatched. In DNA, the CDR3 is TGTGCCAGCAGCTTAGCCACTAGCGGGGGTTCTTCGAATACGCAGTATTTT. Translation gives CASSLATSGGSSNTQYF.

CDR3 nucleotides: TGTGCCAGCAGCCCTCAAGCGGGGGCCACAGATACGCAGTATTTT. As protein: CASSPQAGATDTQYF. V is TRBV7-3 and J is TRBJ2-3, with 8 positions matching TRBD2. With 5 bases clipped from V and 2 bases from J, the junction kept 6 bases outside the gene matches. CDR1 and CDR2 from the germline V gene are SGHTA and FQGTGA. The CDR3 consists of 15 residues.

V gene TRBV19 combines with J gene TRBJ2-2, with 12 bases lining up with TRBD2. Germline values: CDR1 LNHDA, CDR2 SQIVND (reference sequence). CDR3 length equals 16 residues. Trimming at V came to 8 bases and at J to 9 bases, leaving 13 bases not matched to a gene. The CDR3 spells CASWASGRASGWELFF. In DNA, the CDR3 is TGTGCCAGTTGGGCTAGCGGGAGGGCCTCTGGTTGGGAGCTGTTTTTT.

The chain employs TRBV5-6 and TRBJ2-2, with 12 bases identical to TRBD2. V lost 0 bases, J lost 5 bases, and 8 bases stayed unmatched. CDR1 and CDR2 from the germline V gene are SGHDT and YYEEEE. This CDR3 spans 18 amino acids. CDR3 residues: CASSLGLAGGPRTGELFF. DNA of the CDR3: TGTGCCAGCAGCTTGGGGCTAGCGGGGGGGCCGAGGACCGGGGAGCTGTTTTTT. The variable domain in full, completed from reference TRBV5-6 and TRBJ2-2, reads DAGVTQSPTHLIKTRGQQVTLRCSPKSGHDTVSWYQQALGQGPQFIFQYYEEEERQRGNFPDRFSGHQFPNYSSELNVNALLLGDSALYLCASSLGLAGGPRTGELFFGEGSRLTVL.

This chain uses TRBV2 with TRBJ2-7; TRBD2 aligns across 9 bases. The trim removed 1 base at V and 12 bases at J, leaving 7 bases unmatched. CDR1 SNHLY and CDR2 FYNNEI come from the germline V gene. CDR3 length: 13 amino acids. The CDR3 loop reads CASSEGGGLAPYF. CDR3 coding DNA: TGTGCCAGCAGTGAAGGGGGAGGACTAGCGCCGTACTTC.

This chain uses TRBV6-4 with TRBJ1-5; D gene unclear. CDR1 and CDR2 from the germline V gene are MRHNA and SNTAGT. The V and J ends lost 6 bases and 6 bases respectively, with 21 bases between them. The length of the CDR3 is 16 residues. The CDR3 loop reads CASSPPGPRPLQPQHF. As DNA, the CDR3 is TGTGCCAGCAGCCCGCCGGGTCCTCGTCCCCTTCAGCCCCAGCATTTT.

This clone was seen once. The rearrangement joins TRBV7-2 to TRBJ1-2; D gene ambiguous. The germline gives CDR1 SGHTA, CDR2 FQGNSA. Trimming shortened V by 2 bases and J by 7 bases, and 17 bases separated the two germline ends. The CDR3 runs 15 residues. The CDR3 spells CASSLIRSSAGGYTF. The CDR3 coding sequence is TGTGCCAGCAGCTTAATTCGTTCCAGCGCCGGTGGCTACACCTTC. Looking up the rest from reference TRBV7-2 and TRBJ1-2 gives the full variable domain: GAGVSQSPSNKVTEKGKDVELRCDPISGHTALYWYRQSLGQGLEFLIYFQGNSAPDKSGLPSDRFSAERTGGSVSTLTIQRTQQEDSAVYLCASSLIRSSAGGYTFGSGTRLTVV.

The chain is built from TRBV7-2 and TRBJ2-1; 7 nucleotides align to TRBD2. Germline assignment: CDR1 SGHTA and CDR2 FQGNSA. CDR3 length: 13 amino acids. The J segment lost 7 bases and the V segment lost 1 base, leaving 1 base of the junction unmatched. The CDR3, as DNA: TGTGCCAGCAGCTTAGTGGGGGGGAATGAGCAGTTCTTC. This encodes CASSLVGGNEQFF.

This clone came up a few times. The V gene is TRBV6-5, the J gene TRBJ1-4, with 10 positions matching TRBD1. After removal of 4 bases from V and 6 bases from J, the junction contained 8 bases not matched to a gene. Germline assignment: CDR1 MNHEY and CDR2 SVGAGI. CDR3 length: 16 residues. The CDR3 bases are TGTGCCAGCAGTTCGCTCCCGGGACAGGGGTATGAAAAACTGTTTTTT. Its translation: CASSSLPGQGYEKLFF.

The V call is TRBV18, the J call TRBJ1-1, with a tentative D call TRBD1 (5 bases). V was pared by 2 bases and J by 1 base, with 8 bases between. The CDR3 has 14 amino acids. In germline, CDR1 is KGHSH, CDR2 LQKENI. Written as DNA, the CDR3 is TGTGCCAGCTCACCATCGACAGCGAACACTGAAGCTTTCTTT. It codes for CASSPSTANTEAFF.

This chain links TRBV9 with TRBJ2-1; D perhaps matches TRBD2 (6 bases). V lost 0 bases and J 9 bases, leaving 19 bases between the germline ends. The CDR3 has 16 residues. The germline V gene has CDR1 SGDLS and CDR2 YYNGEE. The CDR3 region is CASSVGGVNTRVEQFF. Written as DNA, the CDR3 is TGTGCCAGCAGCGTAGGCGGGGTGAATACGAGAGTTGAGCAGTTCTTC. Full variable domain (missing parts from reference TRBV9 and TRBJ2-1): DSGVTQTPKHLITATGQRVTLRCSPRSGDLSVYWYQQSLDQGLQFLIQYYNGEERAKGNILERFSAQQFPDLHSELNLSSLELGDSALYFCASSVGGVNTRVEQFFGPGTRLTVL.

Concerning this clone itself: Within the sample, other DNA sequences also encode this same CDR3. The chain uses TRBV19 and TRBJ1-2; 7 bases are a match to TRBD1. Germline trimming cut 2 bases from V and 2 bases from J; bases unmatched to any gene: 2. CDR3 size: 14 residues. Germline lookup yields CDR1 LNHDA and CDR2 SQIVND (reference sequence). The CDR3 DNA sequence: TGTGCCAGTAGTATAACAGGGGTAAACTATGGCTACACCTTC. Its protein product is CASSITGVNYGYTF.

The chain uses TRBV7-2 and TRBJ2-5; possibly TRBD1 for D (6 bases). CDR3 size: 16 residues. The germline gives CDR1 SGHTA, CDR2 FQGNSA. Trimming left V 6 bases short and J 1 base short, with 18 bases between. The CDR3 spells CASSQMGARSQETQYF. In DNA form, the CDR3 reads TGTGCCAGCAGTCAGATGGGGGCGCGGTCCCAAGAGACCCAGTACTTC.

This clone showed up just once. V gene TRBV9 combines with J gene TRBJ2-1, with a possible D match to TRBD1 (6 bases). The CDR3 runs 15 residues. V was pared by 4 bases and J by 5 bases, with 16 bases between. In germline, CDR1 is SGDLS, CDR2 YYNGEE. CDR3 coding DNA: TGTGCCAGCAGCTCCTCAGGGGATGGACACAATGAGCAGTTCTTC. As protein: CASSSSGDGHNEQFF.

The rearrangement links TRBV28 to TRBJ1-2, with TRBD1 matching over 10 bases. The germline V gene has CDR1 MDHEN and CDR2 SYDVKM. V lost 5 bases to trimming and J lost 2 bases; unmatched junction nucleotides: 5. The CDR3 is 15 residues long. The CDR3 DNA follows: TGTGCCAGCAGTCGACAGGGGGCGGGCAACTATGGCTACACCTTC. As protein: CASSRQGAGNYGYTF.

V and J are TRBV7-9 and TRBJ2-2; 10 bases match TRBD1. Per germline, CDR1 SEHNR and CDR2 FQNEAQ (reference sequence). CDR3 length equals 14 residues. V lost 9 bases, J lost 2 bases, and 3 bases stayed unmatched. This chain's CDR3 is CARDRGPNTGELFF. The DNA for the CDR3 is TGTGCCAGAGACAGGGGGCCCAACACCGGGGAGCTGTTTTTT.

The V gene is TRBV19, the J gene TRBJ1-2, with TRBD1 matching over 7 bases. CDR3 size: 14 residues. The germline CDR1 and CDR2 sequences are LNHDA and SQIVND (reference sequence). Germline trimming cut 6 bases from V and 0 bases from J; bases unmatched to any gene: 4. DNA of the CDR3: TGTGCCAGTAGACAACAGGGGACTAACTATGGCTACACCTTC. The encoded protein is CASRQQGTNYGYTF.

The chain is built from TRBV4-1 and TRBJ2-3; D is unresolved. The germline V and J ends were trimmed by 4 bases and 1 base, with 3 bases remaining between them. Germline CDR1 and CDR2: MGHRA and YSYEKL. The CDR3 runs to 12 residues. This chain's CDR3 is CASSPGTDTQYF. The CDR3 nucleotides are TGCGCCAGCAGCCCAGGCACAGATACGCAGTATTTT.

The rearrangement uses TRBV28 and TRBJ1-2; 7 bases agree with TRBD1. Germline V gene sequence: CDR1 MDHEN, CDR2 SYDVKM. The length of the CDR3 is 14 residues. V trimming: 5 bases; J trimming: 4 bases; junction bases outside the gene matches: 7. The CDR3 nucleotides are TGTGCCAGCAGTACGACAGGGTTTGTCTATGGCTACACCTTC. Translating it yields CASSTTGFVYGYTF.

The rearrangement links TRBV18 to TRBJ1-1; D may be TRBD1 (6 bases). Germline assignment: CDR1 KGHSH and CDR2 LQKENI. CDR3 length: 13 amino acids. The V gene lost 5 bases and the J gene lost 3 bases, with 10 bases spanning the gap. This CDR3 reads CASSSDSYTEAFF. The CDR3 nucleotides read TGTGCCAGCTCATCGGACAGCTACACTGAAGCTTTCTTT. The whole variable domain, filled in from reference TRBV18 and TRBJ1-1, reads NAGVMQNPRHLVRRRGQEARLRCSPMKGHSHVYWYRQLPEEGLKFMVYLQKENIIDESGMPKERFSAEFPKEGPSILRIQQVVRGDSAAYFCASSSDSYTEAFFGQGTRLTVV.

The chain has TRBV10-3 and TRBJ1-2, with D perhaps matching TRBD1 (5 bases). V lost 4 bases, J lost 4 bases, and 16 bases lay in between. This CDR3 is 15 amino acids long. The germline gives CDR1 ENHRY, CDR2 SYGVKD. The CDR3 is CAISVSPDSSYGYTF. The DNA for the CDR3 is TGTGCCATCAGTGTGTCTCCCGACAGCAGCTATGGCTACACCTTC.

The chain has TRBV19 and TRBJ2-3; 8 nucleotides line up with TRBD2. The CDR3 totals 14 residues. Germline V CDR1 and CDR2: LNHDA, SQIVND (reference sequence). Germline trimming cut 5 bases from V and 4 bases from J; bases unmatched to any gene: 5. CDR3 residues: CASSSAGGADTQYF. In DNA form, the CDR3 reads TGTGCCAGTAGTTCTGCGGGAGGAGCAGATACGCAGTATTTT.

V is TRBV5-6 and J is TRBJ1-4, with 9 positions matching TRBD1. Germline CDR1 SGHDT, CDR2 YYEEEE. After removal of 4 bases from V and 7 bases from J, the junction contained 8 bases not matched to a gene. CDR3 length: 15 amino acids. In DNA, the CDR3 is TGTGCCAGCAGCCCGGCCGGGACAGGGAGTGAAAAACTGTTTTTT. As protein: CASSPAGTGSEKLFF.

The rearrangement joins TRBV10-3 to TRBJ2-2, with TRBD2 as a possible D gene (7 bases). This CDR3 has 16 amino acids. Germline CDR1 and CDR2: ENHRY and SYGVKD. V lost 6 bases to trimming and J lost 4 bases, with 18 bases between them. CDR3 protein: CAIRGGDGAGTGELFF. In nucleotides, the CDR3 is TGTGCCATCAGAGGGGGGGACGGGGCCGGCACCGGGGAGCTGTTTTTT.

This chain links TRBV5-1 with TRBJ2-2, with TRBD2 matching over 10 bases. CDR1 and CDR2 from the germline V gene are SGHRS and YFSETQ. The CDR3 is 16 amino acids. The V and J ends lost 5 bases and 6 bases, in that order; junction bases with no gene match: 10. The CDR3 region is CASRSTSGAASGELFF. CDR3 nucleotide sequence: TGCGCCAGCAGGTCTACTAGCGGGGCGGCCTCCGGGGAGCTGTTTTTT. Using reference TRBV5-1 and TRBJ2-2 for the parts outside the CDR3, the full variable domain is KAGVTQTPRYLIKTRGQQVTLSCSPISGHRSVSWYQQTPGQGLQFLFEYFSETQRNKGNFPGRFSGRQFSNSRSEMNVSTLELGDSALYLCASRSTSGAASGELFFGEGSRLTVL.

The rearrangement uses TRBV12-3 or TRBV12-4 and TRBJ2-5; D gene ambiguous. V was shortened by 5 bases and J by 3 bases, with 10 bases between the two germline ends. This CDR3 has 13 residues. The CDR3 spells CASSSTGKETQYF. The CDR3 DNA reads as TGTGCCAGCAGTAGCACGGGTAAAGAGACCCAGTACTTC.